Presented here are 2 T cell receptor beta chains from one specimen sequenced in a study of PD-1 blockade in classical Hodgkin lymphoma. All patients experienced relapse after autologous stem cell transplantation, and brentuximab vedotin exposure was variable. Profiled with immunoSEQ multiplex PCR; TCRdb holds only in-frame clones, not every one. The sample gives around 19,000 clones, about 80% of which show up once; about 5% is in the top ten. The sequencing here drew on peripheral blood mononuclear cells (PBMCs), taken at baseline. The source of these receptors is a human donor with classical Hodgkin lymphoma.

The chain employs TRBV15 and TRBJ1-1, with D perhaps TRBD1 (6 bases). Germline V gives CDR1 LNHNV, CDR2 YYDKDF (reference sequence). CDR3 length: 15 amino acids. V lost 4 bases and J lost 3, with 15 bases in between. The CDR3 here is CATSTARGVDTEAFF. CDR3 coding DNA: TGTGCCACCAGCACCGCTAGGGGGGTGGACACTGAAGCTTTCTTT.

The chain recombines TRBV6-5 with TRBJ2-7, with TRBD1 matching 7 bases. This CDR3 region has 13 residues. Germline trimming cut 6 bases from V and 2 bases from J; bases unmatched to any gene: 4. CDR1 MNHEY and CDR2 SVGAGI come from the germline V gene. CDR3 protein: CASRLDRTYEQYF. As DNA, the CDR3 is TGTGCCAGCAGGCTGGACAGGACCTACGAGCAGTACTTC.